This T cell receptor (beta chain) was recorded in a study of blood T cell repertoires in COVID-19. Study context: The United States, Italy and Spain were the sources of the acute and convalescent COVID-19 samples. In each case, the material was cDNA or gDNA derived from T cells, B-cell-depleted T cells, or PBMCs.

While infection was still active, Seattle patients were enrolled and then followed longitudinally. V trimming: 5 bases; J trimming: 4 bases; junction bases outside the gene matches: 7. This CDR3 spans 15 amino acids. CDR1 is SGHRS and CDR2 is YFSETQ in the germline V gene. The authors' processing: Amplified reference gene primers provided the basis for estimating nucleated cell counts. TCRdb keeps only in-frame clones here, not all; method: immunoSEQ multiplex PCR. The V and J calls and clone size come from that table; D and trimming were worked out from the DNA. Here the sample spans 150,000 to 200,000 clones, 80% to 85% being singletons.

Sequencing was performed on peripheral blood. The sequence was obtained from a woman aged 70 to 79 with COVID-19, enrolled during active disease. The chain uses TRBV5-1 and TRBJ2-2; 8 bases are shared with TRBD1. The CDR3 reads CASSSDRVGTGELFF. The CDR3, as DNA: TGCGCCAGCAGTTCGGACAGGGTCGGCACCGGGGAGCTGTTTTTT. Variable domain in full (rest from reference TRBV5-1 and TRBJ2-2): KAGVTQTPRYLIKTRGQQVTLSCSPISGHRSVSWYQQTPGQGLQFLFEYFSETQRNKGNFPGRFSGRQFSNSRSEMNVSTLELGDSALYLCASSSDRVGTGELFFGEGSRLTVL.